Below are 25 T cell receptor beta chains sequenced from a single sample in a study of somatic mutations in cytotoxic T cells in rheumatoid arthritis. Data came from immunoSEQ multiplex PCR; TCRdb stores just in-frame clones and leaves some out. This sample yields 20,000 to 25,000 clones, of which 86% are seen a single time; approximately 19% belongs to the top ten. The sample was CD8+ T cells sorted from blood. These receptors were obtained from a woman in her forties or fifties in good health.

The chain has TRBV27 and TRBJ1-2, with D maybe TRBD1 (6 bases). Germline V gene data show CDR1 as MNHEY and CDR2 as SMNVEV (reference sequence). V was cut by 4 bases and J by 3 bases, with 9 bases left in between. The CDR3 totals 13 residues. CDR3 residues: CASSYRVDYGYTF. The CDR3 DNA reads as TGTGCCAGCAGTTACAGGGTCGACTATGGCTACACCTTC.

This chain joins TRBV4-1 and TRBJ1-2; no clear D gene. There are 16 residues in the CDR3. Germline CDR1 and CDR2: MGHRA and YSYEKL. The ends were cut back, 0 bases at V and 8 bases at J, with 19 bases in the middle. The CDR3 sequence: CASSQEFSLRARGYTF. Written as DNA, the CDR3 is TGCGCCAGCAGCCAAGAGTTCAGTCTACGAGCGCGGGGCTACACCTTC.

By share, this clone ranks as large. The CDR3, as DNA: TGCGCCAGCAGCCCCTTGACTCGGGACTTTGAAGCTTTCTTT. Translating it yields CASSPLTRDFEAFF. The chain has TRBV4-3 and TRBJ1-1; D is possibly TRBD1 (5 bases). This CDR3 has 14 amino acids. Trimming stripped 4 bases from V and 7 bases from J, with 16 bases between. Germline V gene sequence: CDR1 LGHNA, CDR2 YSLEER.

The V and J genes are TRBV5-6 and TRBJ1-1; 9 bases are shared with TRBD1. The CDR3 runs to 16 residues. Per the germline V gene, CDR1 is SGHDT and CDR2 is YYEEEE. V shed 4 bases and J 4 bases; nucleotides not matched to a gene: 11. This chain's CDR3 is CASSPDRGGLSTEAFF. In DNA, the CDR3 is TGTGCCAGCAGCCCGGACAGGGGAGGTTTAAGCACTGAAGCTTTCTTT.

This sequence joins TRBV27 and TRBJ2-5; 10 bases agree with TRBD1. Germline CDR1 reads MNHEY; CDR2 reads SMNVEV (reference sequence). The CDR3 extends over 14 amino acids. Germline trimming cut 4 bases from V and 8 bases from J; bases unmatched to any gene: 7. CDR3 DNA: TGTGCCAGCAGTTCAGGGACAGGGGTCGTAACCCAGTACTTC. This encodes CASSSGTGVVTQYF.

This clone is medium-sized (0.01 to 0.1%). V usage is TRBV5-7 and J usage is TRBJ1-1; the D is unclear. TRBV5-7 is an open reading frame whose function is uncertain. The CDR3 loop spans 8 amino acids. V lost 10 bases and J 9 bases, leaving 7 bases between the germline ends. The CDR3 nucleotides read TGTGCCCCCGGAAAAGCTTTCTTT. The encoded protein is CAPGKAFF.

This clone was seen just once. J is TRBJ2-3 and V is TRBV28; 8 nucleotides line up with TRBD2. CDR1 is MDHEN and CDR2 is SYDVKM in the germline V gene. The length of the CDR3 is 15 residues. Unmatched junction bases numbered 10, after V lost 5 bases and J lost 6 bases. The CDR3 region is CASSALAGKTDTQYF. CDR3 nucleotide sequence: TGTGCCAGCAGTGCTCTAGCGGGTAAGACGGATACGCAGTATTTT.

CDR3 bases: TGTGCCAGCAGTTACGGTCACAGCCTGAACACTGAAGCTTTCTTT. Translated, it gives CASSYGHSLNTEAFF. This chain connects TRBV6-5 to TRBJ1-1; D gene ambiguous. Germline V CDR1 and CDR2: MNHEY, SVGAGI. The V gene lost 2 bases and the J gene lost 0 bases, with 10 bases spanning the gap. The CDR3 is made up of 15 amino acids.

The CDR3, as DNA: TGCGCCAGCAGCCAAGGGCCTGGACAGGGACGCAATGAGCAGTTCTTC. Its translation is CASSQGPGQGRNEQFF. The chain joins TRBV4-1 to TRBJ2-1; 8 bases fit TRBD1. The CDR3 has 16 residues. V lost 1 base to trimming and J lost 6 bases; unmatched junction nucleotides: 8. Germline CDR1 is MGHRA and CDR2 is YSYEKL.

The J gene is TRBJ2-1, the V gene TRBV6-1; D gene unclear. V was cut by 5 bases and J by 8 bases, with 19 bases left in between. The germline V gene has CDR1 MNHNS and CDR2 SASEGT. The CDR3 loop spans 15 amino acids. CDR3 sequence: CASSSKSVGFYEQFF. CDR3 DNA: TGTGCCAGCAGTAGTAAGAGCGTGGGGTTTTATGAGCAGTTCTTC.

V usage is TRBV4-1 and J usage is TRBJ2-6; possibly TRBD1 or TRBD2 for D (5 bases each). Germline V lookup: CDR1 MGHRA, CDR2 YSYEKL. Trimming removed 1 base from V and 1 base from J, with 8 bases in between. CDR3 size: 16 residues. In DNA, the CDR3 is TGCGCCAGCAGCCAAGCTGAGGGGTCTGGGGCCAACGTCCTGACTTTC. This sequence encodes CASSQAEGSGANVLTF.

The chain couples TRBV9 to TRBJ1-2, with D unresolved. Germline lookup yields CDR1 SGDLS and CDR2 YYNGEE. The CDR3 sequence is 12 residues long. Trimming pared 1 base from V and 2 bases from J, leaving 3 bases between. CDR3 amino acids: CASSVPNYGYTF. The CDR3 DNA reads TGTGCCAGCAGCGTACCCAACTATGGCTACACCTTC.

The chain uses TRBV7-9 and TRBJ1-1; 9 nucleotides line up with TRBD1. CDR1 is SEHNR, CDR2 FQNEAQ, per germline (reference sequence). This CDR3 is built from 16 residues. J gave up 1 base and V 4 bases, and 7 bases lay outside the gene matches. The CDR3 nucleotides read TGTGCCAGCAGCTACAGACCGGGACAGGGGAACACTGAAGCTTTCTTT. Translating it yields CASSYRPGQGNTEAFF.

The chain combines TRBV29-1 with TRBJ2-2; D not certain. V shed 4 bases and J shed 3 bases, with 9 bases lying between them. CDR3 length: 13 amino acids. Germline-derived CDR1 and CDR2 are SQVTM and ANQGSEA. CDR3 coding DNA: TGCAGCGTTGGATCTGGGGACACCGGGGAGCTGTTTTTT. This translates into CSVGSGDTGELFF.

CDR3 nucleotide sequence: TGCGCCAGCAGCCAAGTCGGACTAGCGGGGGAGCAAGAGACCCAGTACTTC. Encoded protein: CASSQVGLAGEQETQYF. J is TRBJ2-5 and V is TRBV4-1; 13 nucleotides agree with TRBD2. The length of the CDR3 is 17 residues. CDR1 MGHRA and CDR2 YSYEKL come from the germline V gene. Trimming at V came to 1 base and at J to 2 bases, leaving 4 bases not matched to a gene.

The V and J genes are TRBV28 and TRBJ1-2; 7 bases fit TRBD1. The junction had 19 bases not matched to a gene; V was cut back by 8 bases and J by 4 bases. The germline V gene encodes CDR1 MDHEN and CDR2 SYDVKM. This CDR3 comprises 17 residues. CDR3 residues: CASFGPSGQKEGYGYTF. Written as DNA, the CDR3 is TGTGCCAGCTTCGGACCTTCGGGACAGAAGGAGGGCTATGGCTACACCTTC.

The chain carries TRBV25-1 and TRBJ2-5, with TRBD1 matching over 9 bases. In germline, CDR1 is MGHDK, CDR2 SYGVNS. With 5 bases clipped from V and 3 bases from J, the junction kept 7 bases outside the gene matches. The CDR3 runs 15 residues. The CDR3 coding sequence is TGTGCCAGCAGTCGGAGGGACAGGGAGAAAGAGACCCAGTACTTC. It codes for CASSRRDREKETQYF. The full variable domain, its missing parts supplied by reference TRBV25-1 and TRBJ2-5, is EADIYQTPRYLVIGTGKKITLECSQTMGHDKMYWYQQDPGMELHLIHYSYGVNSTEKGDLSSESTVSRIRTEHFPLTLESARPSHTSQYLCASSRRDREKETQYFGPGTRLLVL.

The chain links TRBV27 to TRBJ1-1; a weak D match, TRBD1 (5 bases). Germline-derived CDR1 and CDR2 are MNHEY and SMNVEV (reference sequence). The V gene lost 3 bases and the J gene lost 3 bases, with 17 bases spanning the gap. The CDR3 is 16 residues long. The CDR3 protein is CASSFGNPGGDTEAFF. The CDR3 bases are TGTGCCAGCAGTTTCGGGAATCCCGGAGGGGACACTGAAGCTTTCTTT.

This chain uses TRBV18 with TRBJ1-1; a weak D match, TRBD1 (5 bases). CDR3 length: 19 residues. Germline-derived CDR1 and CDR2 are KGHSH and LQKENI. Trimming took 4 bases from V and 2 from J, leaving 26 bases between them. The CDR3 is CASSLTPEAGTTPNTEAFF. CDR3 nucleotides: TGTGCCAGCTCACTTACACCCGAGGCAGGGACGACCCCCAACACTGAAGCTTTCTTT.

The CDR3 sequence: CASSLTGADTQYF. The DNA of the CDR3 is TGTGCCAGCAGTTTGACAGGTGCAGATACGCAGTATTTT. J is TRBJ2-3 and V is TRBV6-5, with D perhaps matching TRBD1 (6 bases). CDR3 length: 13 amino acids. The V gene's germline CDR1 is MNHEY and CDR2 SVGAGI. The V gene lost 4 bases and the J gene lost 4 bases, with 9 bases spanning the gap.

The chain couples TRBV4-3 to TRBJ2-5; the D gene is possibly TRBD2 (6 bases). Trimming removed 3 bases from V and 1 base from J, with 9 bases in between. The CDR3 is made up of 14 amino acids. Per germline, CDR1 LGHNA and CDR2 YSLEER. In nucleotides, the CDR3 is TGCGCCAGCAGCCACGCGGGGATCCAAGAGACCCAGTACTTC. The encoded protein is CASSHAGIQETQYF.

This clone has just one count. The chain employs TRBV6-4 and TRBJ2-2; 8 nucleotides agree with TRBD2. The CDR3 contains 16 residues. CDR1 is MRHNA and CDR2 is SNTAGT in the germline V gene. V lost 5 bases and J lost 10; bases outside the gene matches: 15. In DNA, the CDR3 is TGTGCCAGCAGTCCGGGACTAGGAGGACCCTCGGAGGAGCTGTTTTTT. Translated, it gives CASSPGLGGPSEELFF.

The V call is TRBV19, the J call TRBJ2-1; D is unresolved. Looked up from germline, CDR1 is LNHDA and CDR2 is SQIVND (reference sequence). V was clipped by 3 bases and J by 3 bases, with 9 bases between them. CDR3 length: 14 amino acids. CDR3 residues: CASSILSDYNEQFF. The CDR3 DNA follows: TGTGCCAGTAGTATTCTGAGCGACTACAATGAGCAGTTCTTC.

This clone appeared a single time. V is TRBV19 and J is TRBJ2-7; TRBD1 agrees at 10 bases. In germline, CDR1 is LNHDA, CDR2 SQIVND (reference sequence). The J segment lost 1 base and the V segment lost 3 bases, leaving 6 bases of the junction unmatched. The CDR3 totals 16 residues. CDR3: CASSIGWGQGSYEQYF. DNA for the CDR3: TGTGCCAGTAGTATTGGTTGGGGACAGGGGTCCTACGAGCAGTACTTC.

CDR3 sequence: CASSEETQYF. Written as DNA, the CDR3 is TGTGCCAGCAGCGAAGAGACCCAGTACTTC. The J gene is TRBJ2-5, the V gene TRBV25-1; unclear D gene. Trimming removed 6 bases from V and 3 bases from J, with 2 bases in between. The CDR3 sequence is 10 residues long. Germline loops: CDR1 MGHDK, CDR2 SYGVNS. Supplemented by reference TRBV25-1 and TRBJ2-5, the full variable domain reads EADIYQTPRYLVIGTGKKITLECSQTMGHDKMYWYQQDPGMELHLIHYSYGVNSTEKGDLSSESTVSRIRTEHFPLTLESARPSHTSQYLCASSEETQYFGPGTRLLVL.